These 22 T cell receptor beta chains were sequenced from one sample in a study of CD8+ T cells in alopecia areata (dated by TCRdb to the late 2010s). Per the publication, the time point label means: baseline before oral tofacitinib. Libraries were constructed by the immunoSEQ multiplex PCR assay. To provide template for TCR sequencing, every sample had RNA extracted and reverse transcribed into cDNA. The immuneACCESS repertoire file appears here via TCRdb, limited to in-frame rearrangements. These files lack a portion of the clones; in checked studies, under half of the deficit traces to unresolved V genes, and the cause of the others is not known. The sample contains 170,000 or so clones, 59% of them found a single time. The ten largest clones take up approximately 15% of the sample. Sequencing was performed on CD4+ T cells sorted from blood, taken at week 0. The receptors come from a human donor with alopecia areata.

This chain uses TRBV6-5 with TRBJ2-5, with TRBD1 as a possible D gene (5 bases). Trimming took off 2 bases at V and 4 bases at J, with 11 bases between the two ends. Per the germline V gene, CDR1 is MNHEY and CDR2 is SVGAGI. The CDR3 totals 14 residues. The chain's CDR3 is CASSYGQGRETQYF. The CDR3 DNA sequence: TGTGCCAGCAGTTACGGCCAGGGTCGAGAGACCCAGTACTTC.

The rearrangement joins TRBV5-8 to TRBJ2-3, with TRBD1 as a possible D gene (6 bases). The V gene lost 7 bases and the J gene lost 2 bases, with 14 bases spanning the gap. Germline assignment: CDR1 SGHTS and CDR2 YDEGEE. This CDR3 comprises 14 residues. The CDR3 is CASAPGQVTDTQYF. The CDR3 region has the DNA TGTGCCAGCGCCCCGGGACAAGTCACAGATACGCAGTATTTT.

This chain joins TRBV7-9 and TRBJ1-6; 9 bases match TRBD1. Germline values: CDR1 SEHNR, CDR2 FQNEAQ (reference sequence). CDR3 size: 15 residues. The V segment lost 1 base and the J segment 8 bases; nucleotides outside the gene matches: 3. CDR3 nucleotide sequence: TGTGCCAGCAGCTTAGAAGGGACAGGGCATTCACCCCTCCACTTT. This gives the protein CASSLEGTGHSPLHF.

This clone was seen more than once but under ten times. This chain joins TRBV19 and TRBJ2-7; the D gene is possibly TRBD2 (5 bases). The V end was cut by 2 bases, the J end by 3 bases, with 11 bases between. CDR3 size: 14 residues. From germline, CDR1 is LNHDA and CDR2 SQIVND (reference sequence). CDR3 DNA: TGTGCCAGTAGTATATCCCCGGGGAACTACGAGCAGTACTTC. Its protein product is CASSISPGNYEQYF.

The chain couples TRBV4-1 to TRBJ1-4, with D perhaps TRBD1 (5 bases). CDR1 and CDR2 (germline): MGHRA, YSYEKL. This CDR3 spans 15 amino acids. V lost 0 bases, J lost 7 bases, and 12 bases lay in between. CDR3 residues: CASSQDGTRGEKLFF. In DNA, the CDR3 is TGCGCCAGCAGCCAAGACGGGACTAGGGGTGAAAAACTGTTTTTT.

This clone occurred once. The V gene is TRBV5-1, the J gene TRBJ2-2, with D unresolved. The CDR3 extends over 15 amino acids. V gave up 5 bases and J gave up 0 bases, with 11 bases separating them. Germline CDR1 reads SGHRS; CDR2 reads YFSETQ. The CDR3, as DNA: TGCGCCAGCAGAGAAGGACCAGCGAACACCGGGGAGCTGTTTTTT. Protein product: CASREGPANTGELFF.

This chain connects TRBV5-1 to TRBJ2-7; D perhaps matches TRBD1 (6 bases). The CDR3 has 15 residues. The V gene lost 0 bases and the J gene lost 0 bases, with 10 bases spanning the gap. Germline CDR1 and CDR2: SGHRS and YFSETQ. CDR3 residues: CASSLGAGVSYEQYF. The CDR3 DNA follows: TGCGCCAGCAGCTTGGGTGCAGGGGTCTCCTACGAGCAGTACTTC.

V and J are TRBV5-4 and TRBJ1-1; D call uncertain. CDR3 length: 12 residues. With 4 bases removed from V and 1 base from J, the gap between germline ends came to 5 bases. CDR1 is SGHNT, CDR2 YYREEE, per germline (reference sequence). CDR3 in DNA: TGTGCCAGCAGCCCGTGGAACACTGAAGCTTTCTTT. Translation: CASSPWNTEAFF.

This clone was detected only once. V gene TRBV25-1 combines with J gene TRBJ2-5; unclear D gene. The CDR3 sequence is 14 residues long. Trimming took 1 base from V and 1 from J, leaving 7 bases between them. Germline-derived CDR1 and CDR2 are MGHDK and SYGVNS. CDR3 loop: CASSEFNAQETQYF. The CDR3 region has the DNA TGTGCCAGCAGTGAATTCAACGCCCAAGAGACCCAGTACTTC.

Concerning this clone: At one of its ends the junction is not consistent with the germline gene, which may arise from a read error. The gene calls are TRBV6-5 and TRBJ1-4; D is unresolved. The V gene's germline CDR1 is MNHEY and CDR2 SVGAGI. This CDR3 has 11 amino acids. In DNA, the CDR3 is TGTGCCAGCATCCCCGGAGGGATTCGGGATTTT. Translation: CASIPGGIRDF.

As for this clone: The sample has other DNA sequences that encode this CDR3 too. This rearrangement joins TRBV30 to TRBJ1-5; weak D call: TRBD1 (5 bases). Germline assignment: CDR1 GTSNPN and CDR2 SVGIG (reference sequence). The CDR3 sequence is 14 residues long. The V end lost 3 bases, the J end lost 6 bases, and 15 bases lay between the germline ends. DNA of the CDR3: TGTGCCTGGAGCGACGGGACGCGGGCTCAGCCCCAGCATTTT. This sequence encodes CAWSDGTRAQPQHF.

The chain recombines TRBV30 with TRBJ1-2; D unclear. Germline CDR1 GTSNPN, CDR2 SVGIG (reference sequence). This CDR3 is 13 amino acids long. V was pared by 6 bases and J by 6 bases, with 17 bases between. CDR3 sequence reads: CACPHPSSHGYTF. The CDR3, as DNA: TGTGCCTGCCCACATCCTAGCTCCCATGGCTACACCTTC.

The CDR3 DNA sequence: TGTGCCAGCAGCCCGAGTAGCGGCTATGGCTACACCTTC. Translation: CASSPSSGYGYTF. The V and J genes are TRBV11-2 and TRBJ1-2, with D uncertain. V was pared by 5 bases and J by 4 bases, with 11 bases between. Germline V gene lookup returns CDR1 SGHAT and CDR2 FQNNGV. The length of the CDR3 is 13 residues.

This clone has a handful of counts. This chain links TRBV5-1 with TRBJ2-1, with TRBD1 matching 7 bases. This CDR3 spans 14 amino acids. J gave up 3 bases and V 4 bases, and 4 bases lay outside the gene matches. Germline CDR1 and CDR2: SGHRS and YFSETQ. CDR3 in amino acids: CASSPGQNYNEQFF. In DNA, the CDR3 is TGCGCCAGCAGCCCGGGACAGAACTACAATGAGCAGTTCTTC.

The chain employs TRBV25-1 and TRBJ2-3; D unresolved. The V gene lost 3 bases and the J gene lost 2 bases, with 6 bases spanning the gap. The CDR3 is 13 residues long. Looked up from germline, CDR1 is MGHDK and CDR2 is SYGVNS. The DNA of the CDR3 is TGTGCCAGCAGTGACCACTTCACAGATACGCAGTATTTT. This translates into CASSDHFTDTQYF.

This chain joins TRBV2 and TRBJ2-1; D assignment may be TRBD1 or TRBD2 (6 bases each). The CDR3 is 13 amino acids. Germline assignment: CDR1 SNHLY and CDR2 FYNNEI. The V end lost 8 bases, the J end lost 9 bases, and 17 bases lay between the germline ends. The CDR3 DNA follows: TGTGCCAGCGGGGACATTCCCGGGGGTGAGCAGTTCTTC. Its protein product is CASGDIPGGEQFF.

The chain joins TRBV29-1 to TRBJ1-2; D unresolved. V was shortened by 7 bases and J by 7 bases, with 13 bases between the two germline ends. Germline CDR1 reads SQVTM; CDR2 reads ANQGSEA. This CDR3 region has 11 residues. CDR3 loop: CSAHGLSGYTF. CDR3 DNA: TGCAGCGCTCACGGGTTGTCTGGCTACACCTTC.

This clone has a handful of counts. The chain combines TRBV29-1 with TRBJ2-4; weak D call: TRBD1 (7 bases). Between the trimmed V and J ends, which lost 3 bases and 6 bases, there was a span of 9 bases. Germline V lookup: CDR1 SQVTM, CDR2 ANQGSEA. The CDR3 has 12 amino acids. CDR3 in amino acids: CSVEEGANIQYF. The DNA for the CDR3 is TGCAGCGTTGAGGAGGGGGCAAACATTCAGTACTTC.

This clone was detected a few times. CDR3 loop: CASSVVGISGYTF. CDR3 in DNA: TGTGCCAGCAGCGTAGTGGGGATTTCGGGCTACACCTTC. The chain couples TRBV9 to TRBJ1-2; no clear D gene. The germline V and J ends were trimmed by 0 bases and 8 bases, with 11 bases remaining between them. This CDR3 contains 13 residues. CDR1 SGDLS and CDR2 YYNGEE come from the germline V gene.

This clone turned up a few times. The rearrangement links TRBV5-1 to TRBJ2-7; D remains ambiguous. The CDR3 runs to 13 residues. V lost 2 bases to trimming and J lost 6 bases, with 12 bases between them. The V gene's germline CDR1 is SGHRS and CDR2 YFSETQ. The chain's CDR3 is CASSFSTIGEQYF. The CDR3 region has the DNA TGCGCCAGCAGCTTCAGTACTATCGGCGAGCAGTACTTC.

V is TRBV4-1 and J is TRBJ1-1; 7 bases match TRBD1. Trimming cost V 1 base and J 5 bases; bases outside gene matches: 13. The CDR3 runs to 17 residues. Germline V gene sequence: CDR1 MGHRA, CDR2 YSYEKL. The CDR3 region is CASSQVSFPGGKTEAFF. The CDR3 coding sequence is TGCGCCAGCAGCCAAGTCTCTTTCCCAGGGGGGAAGACTGAAGCTTTCTTT.

The DNA of the CDR3 is TGCGCCAGCAGCTTGGTTCAGGGCAACACCGGGGAGCTGTTTTTT. It codes for CASSLVQGNTGELFF. The chain has TRBV5-1 and TRBJ2-2; TRBD1 might be the D (5 bases). The V end was cut by 0 bases, the J end by 2 bases, with 8 bases between. CDR3 length: 15 residues. CDR1 and CDR2 from the germline V gene are SGHRS and YFSETQ.